This T cell receptor beta chain originates from a study of blood T cell repertoires in COVID-19. In the authors' workflow: Amplification of reference gene primers provided the estimated nucleated cell counts. TCRdb keeps only in-frame clones here, not all; method: immunoSEQ multiplex PCR. The D gene and trimming were derived from the DNA, and the V and J assignments and clone size from that table. The profile shows about 190,000 clones, about 86% of them singletons. This sequence was found in a man aged 25 to 45 with active or convalescent COVID-19. The sequenced sample was peripheral blood.

The CDR3 here is CAISESQIADTQYF. DNA of the CDR3: TGTGCCATCAGTGAGTCGCAGATCGCAGATACGCAGTATTTT. The V call is TRBV10-3, the J call TRBJ2-3, with D unresolved. Looked up from germline, CDR1 is ENHRY and CDR2 is SYGVKD. This CDR3 contains 14 residues. V was pared by 0 bases and J by 4 bases, with 8 bases between.